This is a list of T cell receptor beta chains from one sample in a study of blood T cell repertoires in COVID-19. Sequencing was performed with immunoSEQ multiplex PCR; in TCRdb, only in-frame clones are kept and a portion is missing. Of about 200,000 clones detected, approximately 91% appear once; the ten largest clones hold 15% to 20%. Input material: peripheral blood. The receptors stem from a man aged 50 to 60 with COVID-19, enrolled during active disease. Each CDR3 is given with its conserved first and last residue.

V gene: TRBV3-1/TRBV3-2
J gene: TRBJ2-7
CDR3 protein: CASSQEVLAGYYYEQYF

V gene: TRBV5-8
J gene: TRBJ1-1
CDR3 protein: CASSLAQGALEAFF

V gene: TRBV3-1/TRBV3-2
J gene: TRBJ2-1
CDR3 protein: CASSPSGRPVNEQFF

V gene: TRBV30
J gene: TRBJ2-3
CDR3 protein: CAWGGSTDTQYF

V gene: TRBV6-6
J gene: TRBJ1-1
CDR3 protein: CASGENRGHHTEAFF

V gene: TRBV6-5
J gene: TRBJ1-1
CDR3 protein: CASSYATGHTEAFF

V gene: TRBV18
J gene: TRBJ2-2
CDR3 protein: CASSPMGPNTGELFF

V gene: TRBV18
J gene: TRBJ2-7
CDR3 protein: CASSPAGGSYEQYF

V gene: TRBV2
J gene: TRBJ2-1
CDR3 protein: CASSERSAGGPTEQFF

V gene: TRBV28
J gene: TRBJ2-3
CDR3 protein: CASSSGGSTDTQYF

V gene: TRBV13
J gene: TRBJ2-1
CDR3 protein: CASSFDSPYNEQFF

V gene: TRBV3-1/TRBV3-2
J gene: TRBJ2-1
CDR3 protein: CASSRFGGNEQFF

V gene: TRBV10-3
J gene: TRBJ2-3
CDR3 protein: CAISGRGSGSLTDTQYF

V gene: TRBV27
J gene: TRBJ1-1
CDR3 protein: CASRTQGVGAFF

V gene: TRBV19
J gene: TRBJ2-4
CDR3 protein: CASSITGTLAKNIQYF

V gene: TRBV19
J gene: TRBJ2-5
CDR3 protein: CASSPRTGQETQYF